What follows are 6 T cell receptor beta chains derived from one specimen sequenced in a study of blood T cell repertoires in COVID-19. Data came from immunoSEQ multiplex PCR; TCRdb stores just in-frame clones and leaves some out. The data hold under 80,000 clones, with approximately 79% observed a single time. The sequencing sample was made of peripheral blood. The receptor set was obtained from a human donor in a cohort sampled during active COVID-19.

The chain uses TRBV11-3 and TRBJ1-1, with unresolved D. V was cut by 1 base and J by 12 bases, with 12 bases left in between. Germline CDR1 and CDR2: SGHNT and YENEEA. This CDR3 has 12 residues. CDR3 DNA sequence: TGTGCCAGCAGCTTAGGTCCCAGTCACCCTTTCTTT. Translated, it gives CASSLGPSHPFF.

The gene calls are TRBV7-9 and TRBJ2-1; TRBD2 aligns across 8 bases. Germline values: CDR1 SEHNR, CDR2 FQNEAQ (reference sequence). Trimming at V came to 5 bases and at J to 1 base, leaving 7 bases not matched to a gene. This CDR3 comprises 16 residues. The CDR3 DNA sequence: TGTGCCAGCAGCCCTGTCCTAGCGGGTTCCTACAATGAGCAGTTCTTC. Translation: CASSPVLAGSYNEQFF.

The CDR3 loop is CAWRRGAPYYEQYF. The DNA of the CDR3 is TGTGCCTGGAGGCGGGGGGCGCCTTACTACGAGCAGTACTTC. V gene TRBV30 combines with J gene TRBJ2-7; TRBD2 matches at 8 bases. Germline CDR1 is GTSNPN and CDR2 is SVGIG (reference sequence). The V segment lost 3 bases and the J segment 3 bases; nucleotides outside the gene matches: 7. The CDR3 contains 14 residues.

CDR3 DNA: TGTGCCAGCAGCGTAGGGCTAGCGCGGCGCACAGATACGCAGTATTTT. Its protein is CASSVGLARRTDTQYF. The V gene is TRBV9, the J gene TRBJ2-3, with a tentative D call TRBD2 (6 bases). V lost 0 bases, J lost 1 base, and 12 bases lay in between. There are 16 residues in the CDR3. Per germline, CDR1 SGDLS and CDR2 YYNGEE.

This clone was counted once. This rearrangement joins TRBV11-2 to TRBJ2-5; D might be TRBD1 (5 bases). CDR3 length: 15 amino acids. Germline V gene lookup returns CDR1 SGHAT and CDR2 FQNNGV. The V end lost 3 bases, the J end lost 2 bases, and 13 bases lay between the germline ends. CDR3 in amino acids: CASSFHLDSQETQYF. DNA of the CDR3: TGTGCCAGCAGCTTCCACCTTGACAGTCAAGAGACCCAGTACTTC. Complete variable domain (other parts from reference TRBV11-2 and TRBJ2-5): EAGVAQSPRYKIIEKRQSVAFWCNPISGHATLYWYQQILGQGPKLLIQFQNNGVVDDSQLPKDRFSAERLKGVDSTLKIQPAKLEDSAVYLCASSFHLDSQETQYFGPGTRLLVL.

The CDR3 reads CATQKEGQGTGANVLTF. The CDR3 DNA reads as TGTGCCACCCAAAAGGAGGGACAGGGGACTGGGGCCAACGTCCTGACTTTC. The chain carries TRBV18 and TRBJ2-6, with TRBD1 matching over 10 bases. Germline CDR1 is KGHSH and CDR2 is LQKENI. The CDR3 covers 17 residues. V was pared by 10 bases and J by 2 bases, with 11 bases of the junction left unmatched.